These 6 T cell receptor beta chains share one sample of origin, sequenced in a study of high-grade serous ovarian cancer treatment subgroups. Tumor samples were taken before definitive surgery or chemotherapy. Sequencing used immunoSEQ multiplex PCR; TCRdb keeps in-frame clones, though not all of them. Of about 15,000 clones in the sample, about 86% were seen once. Sample: tumor tissue. The receptors here all came from a human donor with high-grade serous ovarian cancer.

The V call is TRBV30, the J call TRBJ2-7, with TRBD1 identical over 9 bases. The CDR3 is 15 amino acids. The J segment lost 0 bases and the V segment lost 3 bases, leaving 6 bases of the junction unmatched. Per the germline V gene, CDR1 is GTSNPN and CDR2 is SVGIG (reference sequence). The DNA of the CDR3 is TGTGCCTGGAGGAAGACAGGGGGGGGCTCCTACGAGCAGTACTTC. Protein product: CAWRKTGGGSYEQYF.

This chain joins TRBV6-5 and TRBJ2-7; D remains ambiguous. V lost 0 bases and J lost 2, with 8 bases in between. Germline V gene data show CDR1 as MNHEY and CDR2 as SVGAGI. The CDR3 totals 14 residues. As DNA, the CDR3 is TGTGCCAGCAGTTACTCTAGCTTCCCCTACGAGCAGTACTTC. It is translated as CASSYSSFPYEQYF.

J is TRBJ1-1 and V is TRBV5-5; D is undetermined. Germline CDR1 and CDR2: SGHKS and YYEKEE (reference sequence). CDR3 length equals 14 residues. Trimming pared 0 bases from V and 1 base from J, leaving 7 bases between. CDR3 sequence reads: CASSLGHQNTEAFF. For the CDR3, the DNA is TGTGCCAGCAGCTTGGGTCACCAGAACACTGAAGCTTTCTTT.

This chain connects TRBV5-1 to TRBJ2-5; tentative D call: TRBD1 (5 bases). V lost 2 bases and J lost 3, with 14 bases in between. Germline values: CDR1 SGHRS, CDR2 YFSETQ. This CDR3 is built from 15 residues. CDR3 amino acids: CASSFGSLTEETQYF. CDR3 sequence (DNA): TGCGCCAGCAGCTTTGGAAGTTTGACAGAAGAGACCCAGTACTTC.

The CDR3 DNA is TGTGCCAGCAGGGAGAACAGGGGAGGCACAGATACGCAGTATTTT. Encoded protein: CASRENRGGTDTQYF. The chain links TRBV2 to TRBJ2-3; 7 bases are shared with TRBD1. Germline CDR1 SNHLY, CDR2 FYNNEI. Trimming removed 6 bases from V and 1 base from J; junction bases left unmatched: 7. This CDR3 spans 15 amino acids.

V and J are TRBV7-8 and TRBJ2-5, with 9 positions matching TRBD1. The V and J ends lost 0 bases and 7 bases, in that order; junction bases with no gene match: 15. The CDR3 consists of 18 residues. The germline V gene has CDR1 SGHVS and CDR2 FQNEAQ. This chain's CDR3 is CASSLATGGERFEGTQYF. The CDR3 region has the DNA TGTGCCAGCAGCTTAGCCACAGGGGGCGAACGGTTTGAAGGGACCCAGTACTTC.